The 6 T cell receptor beta chains given below trace back to one sample, sequenced in a study of T cells in Graves' hyperthyroidism and ophthalmopathy. Regions amplified from RNA transcripts were the TCR beta CDR3 regions. A set of HTBI primers served as the primers for a first-round RT-PCR of the TCR CDR3. One entry per CDR3 protein results from TCRdb running MiXCR on the multiplex PCR reads. This table holds about 270,000 distinct CDR3 sequences, nearly 15% found once. The sequencing input was blood. The source is a woman aged 50 to 60 with Graves' hyperthyroidism that later progressed to Graves' ophthalmopathy.

The chain recombines TRBV7-9 with TRBJ1-6; D is undetermined. The germline V gene has CDR1 SEHNR and CDR2 FQNEAQ (reference sequence). The germline V and J ends were trimmed by 5 bases and 5 bases, with 7 bases remaining between them. The CDR3 loop spans 13 amino acids. Here the CDR3 reads CASSRDNNSPLHF. Written as DNA, the CDR3 is TGTGCCAGCAGCCGGGATAATAATTCACCCCTCCACTTT.

There are many counts of this clonotype. This chain uses TRBV7-8 with TRBJ2-5; either TRBD1 or TRBD2 may fit D (6 bases each). V lost 0 bases, J lost 3 bases, and 20 bases lay in between. The CDR3 runs 18 residues. The germline V gene encodes CDR1 SGHVS and CDR2 FQNEAQ. The CDR3 reads CASSLALGAGGVKETQYF. CDR3 DNA sequence: TGTGCCAGCAGCTTAGCTCTGGGGGCGGGCGGGGTCAAAGAGACCCAGTACTTC.

This clonotype occurred many times. The genes are TRBV6-1 and TRBJ2-5; D tentatively fits TRBD1 or TRBD2 (5 bases each). Germline assignment: CDR1 MNHNS and CDR2 SASEGT. The length of the CDR3 is 14 residues. V was pared by 8 bases and J by 4 bases, with 17 bases between. The CDR3 spells CASSGSGTGETQYF. The CDR3 bases are TGTGCCAGCTCGGGCTCCGGGACGGGAGAGACCCAGTACTTC.

This sequence joins TRBV20-1 and TRBJ2-7; D uncertain. Germline loops: CDR1 DFQATT, CDR2 SNEGSKA (reference sequence). With 2 bases removed from V and 7 bases from J, the gap between germline ends came to 6 bases. CDR3 length: 10 residues. CDR3 loop: CSARLLEQYF. The CDR3 DNA is TGCAGTGCTAGACTTTTAGAGCAGTACTTC.

This clonotype has at least ten counts. The J gene is TRBJ2-5, the V gene TRBV12-3 or TRBV12-4, with 11 bases identical to TRBD1. V shed 6 bases, J shed 5 bases, and the junction held 8 bases outside the gene matches. This CDR3 region has 15 residues. In nucleotides, the CDR3 is TGTGCCAGCAGCCTAGGACAGGGGGCGGGTGAGACCCAGTACTTC. It encodes CASSLGQGAGETQYF.

The V gene is TRBV11-2, the J gene TRBJ2-3; D may correspond to TRBD1 or TRBD2 (6 bases each). Germline V gene data show CDR1 as SGHAT and CDR2 as FQNNGV. V dropped 5 bases and J dropped 0 bases, with 15 bases sitting between them. The CDR3 covers 16 residues. CDR3 coding DNA: TGTGCCAGCAGCCCATTGGGGGCGGGGAGCACAGATACGCAGTATTTT. This sequence encodes CASSPLGAGSTDTQYF.